Listed here are 11 T cell receptor beta chains from one sample, sequenced in a study of identical twins. MiXCR, run by TCRdb on the 5' RACE reads, gives a single entry per CDR3 protein. The sample contains around 1.7 million distinct CDR3 sequences, under 35% of which appear only once. The material sequenced was cord blood. These receptor sequences come from a newborn girl in good health.

This chain connects TRBV20-1 to TRBJ2-5; D tentatively reads TRBD1 or TRBD2 (5 bases each). Trimming pared 4 bases from V and 5 bases from J, leaving 17 bases between. The CDR3 contains 14 residues. Germline values: CDR1 DFQATT, CDR2 SNEGSKA (reference sequence). The CDR3 loop reads CSAIQTWGWETQYF. For the CDR3, the DNA is TGCAGTGCTATACAGACTTGGGGGTGGGAGACCCAGTACTTC.

Concerning this clonotype itself: An end of the junction differs from the germline gene, which may be a read error. The CDR3 protein is CTLPGYFNSGYTF. The CDR3 DNA follows: TGCACACTCCCAGGCTACTTTAACTCTGGCTACACTTTC. The chain uses TRBV20-1 and TRBJ1-2; D unclear. This CDR3 region has 13 residues. In germline, CDR1 is DFQATT, CDR2 SNEGSKA (reference sequence).

This clonotype has just a few counts. V usage is TRBV3-1 and J usage is TRBJ1-5; 9 bases are a match to TRBD1. After removal of 4 bases from V and 6 bases from J, the junction contained 7 bases not matched to a gene. Germline V lookup: CDR1 LGHDT, CDR2 YNNKEL (reference sequence). The CDR3 contains 15 residues. The CDR3 region is CASSLDRGRGQPQHF. In DNA, the CDR3 is TGTGCCAGCAGCCTGGACAGGGGAAGGGGTCAGCCCCAGCATTTT.

The rearrangement joins TRBV5-1 to TRBJ1-4; unclear D gene. The CDR3 runs to 14 residues. Trimming cost V 5 bases and J 2 bases, with 10 bases left between them. From germline, CDR1 is SGHRS and CDR2 YFSETQ. The CDR3 sequence is CASSGMGTNEKLFF. CDR3 DNA: TGCGCCAGCAGTGGGATGGGGACTAATGAAAAACTGTTTTTT.

The J gene is TRBJ2-2, the V gene TRBV12-3 or TRBV12-4; 8 bases line up with TRBD1. With 4 bases clipped from V and 1 base from J, the junction kept 2 bases outside the gene matches. CDR3 size: 15 residues. The CDR3 region is CASSSGTGNTGELFF. DNA for the CDR3: TGTGCCAGCAGTTCCGGGACAGGGAACACCGGGGAGCTGTTTTTT.

This chain joins TRBV20-1 and TRBJ1-1; D gene uncertain. The germline V and J ends were trimmed by 4 bases and 5 bases, with 17 bases remaining between them. CDR1 and CDR2 (germline): DFQATT, SNEGSKA (reference sequence). The length of the CDR3 is 14 residues. CDR3 loop: CSAIFAGWGTEAFF. The CDR3, as DNA: TGCAGTGCTATCTTCGCGGGGTGGGGAACTGAAGCTTTCTTT.

This chain connects TRBV10-3 to TRBJ2-2; possibly TRBD1 for D (6 bases). Germline CDR1 reads ENHRY; CDR2 reads SYGVKD. V lost 10 bases to trimming and J lost 4 bases, with 10 bases between them. The CDR3 is 12 residues long. CDR3 bases: TGTGCCACCAGGGGTTCCACCGGGGAGCTGTTTTTT. The encoded protein is CATRGSTGELFF.

The CDR3 region is CASSQDWPSGTKYNEQFF. Here the CDR3 DNA reads TGTGCCAGCAGCCAAGATTGGCCTAGCGGGACTAAGTACAATGAGCAGTTCTTC. This chain joins TRBV14 and TRBJ2-1, with TRBD2 identical over 9 bases. The CDR3 has 18 amino acids. Trimming cost V 0 bases and J 4 bases; bases outside gene matches: 10. Germline V gene lookup returns CDR1 SGHDN and CDR2 FVKESK.

This clonotype was observed a handful of times. The rearrangement links TRBV2 to TRBJ2-3; a possible D gene is TRBD1 (7 bases). V was trimmed by 6 bases and J by 2 bases, leaving 15 bases between them. The CDR3 runs to 15 residues. Germline CDR1 reads SNHLY; CDR2 reads FYNNEI. This CDR3 reads CASSARGRDTDTQYF. As DNA, the CDR3 is TGTGCCAGCAGCGCAAGGGGGCGGGACACAGATACGCAGTATTTT.

The CDR3 coding sequence is TGTGCCAGCAGCAAAGCATGGGGGAGGTCCCACAATGAGCAGTTCTTC. Protein product: CASSKAWGRSHNEQFF. The chain couples TRBV21-1 to TRBJ2-1. TRBV21-1 is a pseudogene locus. The CDR3 contains 16 residues.

The rearrangement joins TRBV3-1 to TRBJ2-1; D tentatively reads TRBD1 or TRBD2 (5 bases each). The tail of the sequence fits TRBJ2-7 better, so the J call may be wrong. Germline V lookup: CDR1 LGHDT, CDR2 YNNKEL (reference sequence). The CDR3 is 17 amino acids. The CDR3 sequence: CASSPWGTKSSYNEQYF. The CDR3 nucleotides are TGTGCCAGCAGCCCTTGGGGGACCAAGAGCTCCTACAATGAGCAGTACTTC.